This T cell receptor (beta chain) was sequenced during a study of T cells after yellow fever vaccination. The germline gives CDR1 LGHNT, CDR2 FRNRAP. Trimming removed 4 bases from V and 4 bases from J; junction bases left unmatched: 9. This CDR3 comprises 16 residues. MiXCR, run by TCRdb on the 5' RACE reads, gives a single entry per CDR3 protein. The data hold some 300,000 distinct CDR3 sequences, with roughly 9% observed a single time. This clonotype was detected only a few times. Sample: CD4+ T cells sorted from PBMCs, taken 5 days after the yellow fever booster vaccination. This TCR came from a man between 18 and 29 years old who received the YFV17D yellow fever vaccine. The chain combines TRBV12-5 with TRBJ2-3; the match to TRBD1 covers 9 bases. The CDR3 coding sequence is TGTGCTAGTGGTTCCTGGACAGGGGCGGGAGCAGATACGCAGTATTTT. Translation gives CASGSWTGAGADTQYF. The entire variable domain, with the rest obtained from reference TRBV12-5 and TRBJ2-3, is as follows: DARVTQTPRHKVTEMGQEVTMRCQPILGHNTVFWYRQTMMQGLELLAYFRNRAPLDDSGMPKDRFSAEMPDATLATLKIQPSEPRDSAVYFCASGSWTGAGADTQYFGPGTRLTVL.